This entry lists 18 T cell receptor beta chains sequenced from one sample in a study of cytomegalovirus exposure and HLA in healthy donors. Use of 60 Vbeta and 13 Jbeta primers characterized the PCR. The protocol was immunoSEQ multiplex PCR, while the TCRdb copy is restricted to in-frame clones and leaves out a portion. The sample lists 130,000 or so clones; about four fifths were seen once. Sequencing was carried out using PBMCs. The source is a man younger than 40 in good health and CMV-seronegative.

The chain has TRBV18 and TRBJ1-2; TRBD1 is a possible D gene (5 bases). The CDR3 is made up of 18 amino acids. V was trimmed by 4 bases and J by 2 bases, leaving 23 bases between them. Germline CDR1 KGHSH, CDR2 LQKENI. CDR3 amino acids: CASSLNRAGRGINYGYTF. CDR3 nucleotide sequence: TGTGCCAGCTCACTAAACAGAGCGGGACGGGGAATAAACTATGGCTACACCTTC.

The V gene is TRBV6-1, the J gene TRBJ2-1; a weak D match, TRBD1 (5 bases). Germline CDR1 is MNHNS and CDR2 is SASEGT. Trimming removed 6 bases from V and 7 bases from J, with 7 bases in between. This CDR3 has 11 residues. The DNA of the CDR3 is TGTGCCAGCAGCCAGGGTAATGAGCAGTTCTTC. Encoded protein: CASSQGNEQFF.

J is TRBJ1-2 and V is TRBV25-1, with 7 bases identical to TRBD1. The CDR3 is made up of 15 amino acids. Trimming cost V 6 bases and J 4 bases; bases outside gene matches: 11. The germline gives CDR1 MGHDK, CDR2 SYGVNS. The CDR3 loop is CASRVNRGSGYGYTF. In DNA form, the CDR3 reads TGTGCCAGCAGGGTGAACAGGGGTTCGGGCTATGGCTACACCTTC.

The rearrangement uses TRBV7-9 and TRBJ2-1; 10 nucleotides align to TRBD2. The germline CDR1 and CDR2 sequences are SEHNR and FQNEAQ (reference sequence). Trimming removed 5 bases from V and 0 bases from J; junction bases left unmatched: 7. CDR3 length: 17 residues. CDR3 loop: CASSGWTSGSSYNEQFF. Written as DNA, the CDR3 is TGTGCCAGCAGCGGATGGACTAGCGGAAGCTCCTACAATGAGCAGTTCTTC.

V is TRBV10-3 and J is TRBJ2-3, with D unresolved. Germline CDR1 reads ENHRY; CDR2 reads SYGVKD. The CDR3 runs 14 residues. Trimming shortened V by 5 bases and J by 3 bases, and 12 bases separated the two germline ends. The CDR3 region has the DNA TGTGCCATCAGTATCAGAGGCTCGACAGATACGCAGTATTTT. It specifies CAISIRGSTDTQYF.

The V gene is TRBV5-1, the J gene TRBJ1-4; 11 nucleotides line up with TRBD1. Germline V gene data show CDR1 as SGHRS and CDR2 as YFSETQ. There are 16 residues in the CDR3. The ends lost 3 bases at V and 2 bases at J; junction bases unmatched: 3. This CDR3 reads CASSWTGGWTNEKLFF. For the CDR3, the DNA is TGCGCCAGCAGCTGGACAGGGGGCTGGACTAATGAAAAACTGTTTTTT.

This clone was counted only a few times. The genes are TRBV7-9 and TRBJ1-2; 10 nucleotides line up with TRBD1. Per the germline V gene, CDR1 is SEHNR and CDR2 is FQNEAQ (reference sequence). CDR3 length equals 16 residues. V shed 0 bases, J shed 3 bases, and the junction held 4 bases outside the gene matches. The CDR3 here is CASSLARQGADYGYTF. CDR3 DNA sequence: TGTGCCAGCAGCTTAGCCCGACAGGGGGCGGACTATGGCTACACCTTC.

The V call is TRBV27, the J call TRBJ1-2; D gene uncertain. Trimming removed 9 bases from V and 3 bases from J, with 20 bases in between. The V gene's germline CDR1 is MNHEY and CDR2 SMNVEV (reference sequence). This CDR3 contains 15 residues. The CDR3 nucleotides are TGTGCCAGTAAAGCTAGATACTCGAGCGACTATGGCTACACCTTC. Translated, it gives CASKARYSSDYGYTF.

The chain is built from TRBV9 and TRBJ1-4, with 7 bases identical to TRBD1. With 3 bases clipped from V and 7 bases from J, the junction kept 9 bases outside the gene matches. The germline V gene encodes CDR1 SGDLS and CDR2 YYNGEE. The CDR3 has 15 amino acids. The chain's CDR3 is CASSGYRGKGEKLFF. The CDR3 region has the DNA TGTGCCAGCAGCGGGTACAGGGGAAAAGGTGAAAAACTGTTTTTT.

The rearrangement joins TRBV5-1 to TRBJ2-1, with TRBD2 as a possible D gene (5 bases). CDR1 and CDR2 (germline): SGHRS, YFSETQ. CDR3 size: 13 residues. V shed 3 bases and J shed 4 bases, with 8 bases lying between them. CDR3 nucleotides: TGCGCCAGCAGCTCTTCGGGGTACAATGAGCAGTTCTTC. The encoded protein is CASSSSGYNEQFF.

CDR3: CASRPGQGLTDTQYF. In DNA form, the CDR3 reads TGTGCCAGCAGACCGGGACAGGGGCTAACAGATACGCAGTATTTT. The chain joins TRBV7-9 to TRBJ2-3, with 10 positions matching TRBD1. The V and J ends lost 6 bases and 3 bases, in that order; junction bases with no gene match: 6. The CDR3 consists of 15 residues. Germline V CDR1 and CDR2: SEHNR, FQNEAQ (reference sequence).

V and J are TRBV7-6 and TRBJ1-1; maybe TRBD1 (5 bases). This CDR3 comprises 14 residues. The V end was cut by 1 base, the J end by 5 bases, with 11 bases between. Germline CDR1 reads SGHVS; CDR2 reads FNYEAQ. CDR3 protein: CASSLGGTVTEAFF. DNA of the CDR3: TGTGCCAGCAGCTTAGGCGGGACTGTTACTGAAGCTTTCTTT. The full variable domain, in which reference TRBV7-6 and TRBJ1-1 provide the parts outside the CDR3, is GAGVSQSPRYKVTKRGQDVALRCDPISGHVSLYWYRQALGQGPEFLTYFNYEAQQDKSGLPNDRFSAERPEGSISTLTIQRTEQRDSAMYRCASSLGGTVTEAFFGQGTRLTVV.

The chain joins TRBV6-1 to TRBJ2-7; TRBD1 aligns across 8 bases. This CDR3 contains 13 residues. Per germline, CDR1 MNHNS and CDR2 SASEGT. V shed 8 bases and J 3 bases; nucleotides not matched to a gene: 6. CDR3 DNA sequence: TGTGCCAGCCCCGGGACAGGTTACTACGAGCAGTACTTC. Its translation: CASPGTGYYEQYF.

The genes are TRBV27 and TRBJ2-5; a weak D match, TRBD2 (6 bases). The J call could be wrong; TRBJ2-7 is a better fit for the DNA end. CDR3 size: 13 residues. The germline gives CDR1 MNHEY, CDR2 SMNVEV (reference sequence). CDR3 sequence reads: CASGRDSTYEQYF. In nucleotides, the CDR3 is TGTGCCAGCGGCCGGGACTCAACCTACGAGCAGTACTTC.

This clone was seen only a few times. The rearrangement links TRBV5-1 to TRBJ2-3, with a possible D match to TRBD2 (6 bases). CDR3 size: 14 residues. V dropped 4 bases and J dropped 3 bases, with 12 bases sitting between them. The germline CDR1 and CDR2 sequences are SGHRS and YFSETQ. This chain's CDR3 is CASSLLGGTDTQYF. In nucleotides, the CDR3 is TGCGCCAGCAGCCTCCTTGGGGGGACAGATACGCAGTATTTT.

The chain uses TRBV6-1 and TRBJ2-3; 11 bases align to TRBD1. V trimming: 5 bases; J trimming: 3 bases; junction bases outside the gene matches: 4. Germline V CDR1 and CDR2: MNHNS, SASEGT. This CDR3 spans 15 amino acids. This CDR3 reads CASSFGDRGTDTQYF. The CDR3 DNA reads TGTGCCAGCAGTTTCGGGGACAGGGGGACAGATACGCAGTATTTT.

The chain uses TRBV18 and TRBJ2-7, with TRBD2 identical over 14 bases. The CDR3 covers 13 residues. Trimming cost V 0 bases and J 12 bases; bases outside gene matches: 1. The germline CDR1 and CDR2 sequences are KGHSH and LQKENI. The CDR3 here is CASSPPGLAGVYF. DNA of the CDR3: TGTGCCAGCTCACCACCGGGACTAGCGGGAGTGTACTTC.

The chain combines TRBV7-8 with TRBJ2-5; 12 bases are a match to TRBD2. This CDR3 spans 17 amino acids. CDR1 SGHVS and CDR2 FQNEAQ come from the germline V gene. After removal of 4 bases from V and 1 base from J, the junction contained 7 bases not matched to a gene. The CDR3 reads CASSSRLAGATQETQYF. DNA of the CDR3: TGTGCCAGCAGCTCTCGACTAGCGGGGGCCACCCAAGAGACCCAGTACTTC.